The present T cell receptor (beta chain) was sequenced within a study of early T cells in non-severe SARS-CoV-2 infection. Points from the study as a whole: Using VDJdb, the matching emphasized anti-spike CD8 responses while missing private and CD4 specificities.

Using its own MiXCR run on the 5' RACE reads, TCRdb lists one record per CDR3 protein. The sample lists almost 65,000 distinct CDR3 sequences, about 4.9% occurring once. V lost 3 bases, J lost 3 bases, and 5 bases stayed unmatched. Germline V lookup: CDR1 SNHLY, CDR2 FYNNEI. The CDR3 length is 15 residues. This clonotype was found many times. Its matching antigen is unknown. The TCR comes from an adult who was a healthcare worker with PCR-confirmed SARS-CoV-2 infection or an uninfected control (not recorded which). What was sequenced was whole blood. The chain links TRBV2 to TRBJ2-1, with TRBD2 matching 7 bases. The CDR3 region has the DNA TGTGCCAGCAGTGATGTTCGGGAGGACTACAATGAGCAGTTCTTC. This sequence encodes CASSDVREDYNEQFF.